Presented here are 5 T cell receptor beta chains from one specimen sequenced in a study of T-cell reconstitution after alpha-beta-depleted transplantation in children. Preparation of the TCRbeta library was carried out with unique molecular identifiers. TCRdb passed the PCR reads through MiXCR, listing each CDR3 protein once. This sample has about 540,000 distinct CDR3 sequences, with roughly a quarter found just once. The material sequenced was PBMCs, taken before TCRalphabeta/CD19-depleted stem cell transplant. These receptors all come from a boy under two years old with Wiskott-Aldrich syndrome, due to receive a stem cell transplant.

This clonotype was detected a few times. The chain couples TRBV2 to TRBJ2-1; D is perhaps TRBD2 (6 bases). Per the germline V gene, CDR1 is SNHLY and CDR2 is FYNNEI. The CDR3 loop spans 14 amino acids. V lost 8 bases, J lost 7 bases, and 18 bases lay in between. Here the CDR3 DNA reads TGTGCCAGCGAAACACCCGGGACTTATAATGAGCAGTTCTTC. Protein product: CASETPGTYNEQFF.

The table lists this clonotype with a few counts. The chain couples TRBV5-1 to TRBJ2-7, with 8 bases matching TRBD1. V shed 3 bases, J shed 2 bases, and the junction held 10 bases outside the gene matches. Germline V lookup: CDR1 SGHRS, CDR2 YFSETQ. The CDR3 loop spans 16 amino acids. The CDR3 here is CASSSLPGGAPYEQYF. CDR3 DNA: TGCGCCAGCAGCTCCCTTCCAGGGGGCGCCCCCTACGAGCAGTACTTC.

V usage is TRBV20-1 and J usage is TRBJ2-1; 12 bases match TRBD2. This CDR3 is built from 16 residues. Germline V gene lookup returns CDR1 DFQATT and CDR2 SNEGSKA (reference sequence). The junction had 8 bases not matched to a gene; V was cut back by 1 base and J by 7 bases. The CDR3, as DNA: TGCAGTGCTAGAGCCTCTGAGACTAGCGGGAGTAATGAGCAGTTCTTC. Encoded protein: CSARASETSGSNEQFF.

This chain links TRBV13 with TRBJ2-1; D is uncertain. Germline V CDR1 and CDR2: PRHDT, FYEKMQ (reference sequence). The CDR3 is made up of 13 amino acids. V lost 4 bases to trimming and J lost 8 bases, with 12 bases between them. CDR3 sequence: CASSSLPGDEQFF. The CDR3 DNA sequence: TGTGCCAGCAGCTCCCTCCCGGGCGATGAGCAGTTCTTC.

Only a few counts were recorded for this clonotype. This chain connects TRBV2 to TRBJ2-1; D gene uncertain. From germline, CDR1 is SNHLY and CDR2 FYNNEI. The V end lost 8 bases, the J end lost 0 bases, and 11 bases lay between the germline ends. The CDR3 has 14 amino acids. For the CDR3, the DNA is TGTGCCAGCCAAGGACGGTCCTCCTACAATGAGCAGTTCTTC. Translation gives CASQGRSSYNEQFF.